A single sample gave rise to the 23 T cell receptor beta chains below, sequenced in a study of OX40 agonist ivuxolimab in advanced cancers. Here immunoSEQ multiplex PCR was the method, and the copy in TCRdb shows in-frame clones only, minus some. Of 100,000 to 150,000 clones in the sample, less than 95% are singletons; the top ten hold 0.7% to 0.9%. The sequencing used CD4+ or CD8+ T cells sorted from blood, collected in a trial of the OX40 agonist ivuxolimab. Receptors were obtained from an adult with an advanced solid tumor such as melanoma, head and neck, liver or kidney cancer.

This chain connects TRBV27 to TRBJ2-7; the match to TRBD1 covers 9 bases. This CDR3 has 13 amino acids. The trim removed 8 bases at V and 3 bases at J, leaving 5 bases unmatched. Germline V lookup: CDR1 MNHEY, CDR2 SMNVEV (reference sequence). CDR3 nucleotide sequence: TGTGCCAGCTCGTCGGGACAGGGCTACGAGCAGTACTTC. This encodes CASSSGQGYEQYF.

The chain joins TRBV18 to TRBJ1-1; D not certain. V was cut by 4 bases and J by 6 bases, with 18 bases left in between. Germline lookup yields CDR1 KGHSH and CDR2 LQKENI. This CDR3 has 15 residues. CDR3 amino acids: CASSRGVPILAEAFF. Here the CDR3 DNA reads TGTGCCAGCTCACGGGGAGTCCCCATCTTGGCTGAAGCTTTCTTT.

The chain links TRBV7-2 to TRBJ1-5; tentative D call: TRBD1 (6 bases). With 2 bases removed from V and 2 bases from J, the gap between germline ends came to 13 bases. The CDR3 is made up of 16 amino acids. Germline CDR1 SGHTA, CDR2 FQGNSA. The CDR3 loop is CASSLQGPWGNQPQHF. The CDR3 DNA reads TGTGCCAGCAGCTTACAGGGGCCGTGGGGCAATCAGCCCCAGCATTTT.

This clone was seen just once. J is TRBJ2-1 and V is TRBV7-3; TRBD1 matches 8 bases. Germline CDR1 reads SGHTA; CDR2 reads FQGTGA. CDR3 size: 13 residues. Losses at the gene ends were 6 bases for V and 9 bases for J; bases not matched to a gene: 7. CDR3 DNA sequence: TGTGCCAGCAGTCGACAGGGGATGGGTGAGCAGTTCTTC. Translating gives CASSRQGMGEQFF.

The V call is TRBV10-2, the J call TRBJ2-7; possibly TRBD2 for D (5 bases). Germline CDR1 WSHSY, CDR2 SAAADI. V was shortened by 10 bases and J by 0 bases, with 16 bases between the two germline ends. The CDR3 covers 14 residues. The CDR3 region has the DNA TGCGCCACCCAATATGAGGGCAGCTCCTACGAGCAGTACTTC. Translated, it gives CATQYEGSSYEQYF.

This chain uses TRBV25-1 with TRBJ2-1; TRBD2 agrees at 7 bases. Germline CDR1 is MGHDK and CDR2 is SYGVNS. The CDR3 runs to 15 residues. With V trimmed by 3 bases and J by 2 bases, 4 bases remained unmatched. The CDR3 DNA follows: TGTGCCAGCAGTGAGGGGACTACCGCCTACAATGAGCAGTTCTTC. Amino acids: CASSEGTTAYNEQFF. Complete variable domain (other parts from reference TRBV25-1 and TRBJ2-1): EADIYQTPRYLVIGTGKKITLECSQTMGHDKMYWYQQDPGMELHLIHYSYGVNSTEKGDLSSESTVSRIRTEHFPLTLESARPSHTSQYLCASSEGTTAYNEQFFGPGTRLTVL.

The rearrangement links TRBV9 to TRBJ2-7; 7 positions match TRBD2. Germline CDR1 reads SGDLS; CDR2 reads YYNGEE. V gave up 0 bases and J gave up 7 bases; unmatched junction bases: 10. The CDR3 contains 15 residues. The CDR3 nucleotides read TGTGCCAGCAGCGTAGAGGCAGTCGGGGGGAGGGAGCAGTACTTC. This sequence encodes CASSVEAVGGREQYF.

The chain employs TRBV5-6 and TRBJ2-1; the D is unclear. The CDR3 runs to 14 residues. CDR1 SGHDT and CDR2 YYEEEE come from the germline V gene. V lost 1 base, J lost 0 bases, and 5 bases lay in between. CDR3 sequence reads: CASSLLSSYNEQFF. In DNA, the CDR3 is TGTGCCAGCAGCTTGCTGAGCTCCTACAATGAGCAGTTCTTC.

The chain couples TRBV16 to TRBJ1-1; D is ambiguous. V was shortened by 2 bases and J by 4 bases, with 11 bases between the two germline ends. Looked up from germline, CDR1 is KGHSY and CDR2 is FQNENV. The CDR3 covers 14 residues. The CDR3 here is CASSQMREGTEAFF. CDR3 DNA sequence: TGTGCCAGCAGCCAAATGAGGGAGGGCACTGAAGCTTTCTTT.

This chain links TRBV5-8 with TRBJ2-7; unclear D gene. Looked up from germline, CDR1 is SGHTS and CDR2 is YDEGEE. The CDR3 is made up of 10 amino acids. The V and J ends lost 2 bases and 4 bases respectively, with 1 base between them. CDR3 in DNA: TGTGCCAGCAGCTTATACGAGCAGTACTTC. Protein sequence: CASSLYEQYF.

V is TRBV28 and J is TRBJ2-1, with D perhaps TRBD1 (6 bases). The CDR3 totals 15 residues. V gave up 8 bases and J gave up 0 bases, with 14 bases separating them. The germline V gene encodes CDR1 MDHEN and CDR2 SYDVKM. Written as DNA, the CDR3 is TGTGCCAGCGTCCCCTCAGGGGCCTCCTACAATGAGCAGTTCTTC. This codes for CASVPSGASYNEQFF. The variable domain in full, completed from reference TRBV28 and TRBJ2-1, reads DVKVTQSSRYLVKRTGEKVFLECVQDMDHENMFWYRQDPGLGLRLIYFSYDVKMKEKGDIPEGYSVSREKKERFSLILESASTNQTSMYLCASVPSGASYNEQFFGPGTRLTVL.

V usage is TRBV9 and J usage is TRBJ2-1; D gene unclear. The CDR3 contains 13 residues. Germline V gene sequence: CDR1 SGDLS, CDR2 YYNGEE. V lost 1 base, J lost 5 bases, and 7 bases lay in between. The CDR3 sequence: CASSVPANNEQFF. The CDR3 DNA sequence: TGTGCCAGCAGCGTACCAGCCAACAATGAGCAGTTCTTC. The full variable domain, its missing parts supplied by reference TRBV9 and TRBJ2-1, is DSGVTQTPKHLITATGQRVTLRCSPRSGDLSVYWYQQSLDQGLQFLIQYYNGEERAKGNILERFSAQQFPDLHSELNLSSLELGDSALYFCASSVPANNEQFFGPGTRLTVL.

This sequence joins TRBV28 and TRBJ1-5; possible D gene TRBD1, 5 bases. CDR3 length: 14 residues. Trimming removed 5 bases from V and 9 bases from J, with 17 bases in between. Germline CDR1 and CDR2: MDHEN and SYDVKM. Written as DNA, the CDR3 is TGTGCCAGCAGTCCCCGGGGGGTCGGCGGGCCCCAGCATTTT. It yields the protein CASSPRGVGGPQHF.

The V and J genes are TRBV28 and TRBJ1-1, with TRBD1 matching 9 bases. Losses at the gene ends were 5 bases for V and 9 bases for J; bases not matched to a gene: 4. CDR1 MDHEN and CDR2 SYDVKM come from the germline V gene. The CDR3 is made up of 12 amino acids. This CDR3 reads CASSPDRGQAFF. The CDR3, as DNA: TGTGCCAGCAGTCCGGACAGGGGCCAAGCTTTCTTT.

This chain connects TRBV5-4 to TRBJ1-1; 7 bases fit TRBD1. CDR3 length: 20 amino acids. Germline V CDR1 and CDR2: SGHNT, YYREEE (reference sequence). V shed 4 bases, J shed 0 bases, and the junction held 21 bases outside the gene matches. The CDR3 bases are TGTGCCAGCAGCCTCCCAGGGGGTCAGGTCGGTTGGGGGATGAACACTGAAGCTTTCTTT. Residues: CASSLPGGQVGWGMNTEAFF. Full variable domain (missing parts from reference TRBV5-4 and TRBJ1-1): ETGVTQSPTHLIKTRGQQVTLRCSSQSGHNTVSWYQQALGQGPQFIFQYYREEENGRGNFPPRFSGLQFPNYSSELNVNALELDDSALYLCASSLPGGQVGWGMNTEAFFGQGTRLTVV.

V gene TRBV6-5 combines with J gene TRBJ1-3; 9 bases are shared with TRBD1. With V trimmed by 2 bases and J by 2 bases, 1 base remained unmatched. Germline V CDR1 and CDR2: MNHEY, SVGAGI. The CDR3 spans 15 residues. CDR3 residues: CASSYDRGTGNTIYF. Here the CDR3 DNA reads TGTGCCAGCAGTTACGACAGGGGGACTGGAAACACCATATATTTT.

The J gene is TRBJ1-6, the V gene TRBV7-2, with D tentatively TRBD1 (5 bases). The germline V gene has CDR1 SGHTA and CDR2 FQGNSA. Trimming stripped 5 bases from V and 6 bases from J, with 17 bases between. The CDR3 sequence is 16 residues long. The CDR3 bases are TGTGCCAGCAGCCCCCCGGGGGGTGAAGGTAATTCACCCCTCCACTTT. Its translation: CASSPPGGEGNSPLHF.

V usage is TRBV5-1 and J usage is TRBJ2-2; D may match TRBD1 or TRBD2 (5 bases each). Trimming pared 5 bases from V and 8 bases from J, leaving 19 bases between. This CDR3 region has 15 residues. Per the germline V gene, CDR1 is SGHRS and CDR2 is YFSETQ. The CDR3 nucleotides are TGCGCCAGCAGTTCCGGGACGGTCTCGGGAGGGGAGCTGTTTTTT. Its translation is CASSSGTVSGGELFF.

The genes are TRBV19 and TRBJ2-1, with D unresolved. With 1 base removed from V and 0 bases from J, the gap between germline ends came to 10 bases. The V gene's germline CDR1 is LNHDA and CDR2 SQIVND (reference sequence). The CDR3 is 16 amino acids. For the CDR3, the DNA is TGTGCCAGTAGTATAGCAGGAGAGAGCTCCTACAATGAGCAGTTCTTC. Translation: CASSIAGESSYNEQFF.

The chain's CDR3 is CASSYSSGQGYGYTF. The CDR3 DNA reads TGTGCCAGCAGTTACTCGTCGGGACAGGGCTATGGCTACACCTTC. The gene calls are TRBV6-5 and TRBJ1-2; the match to TRBD1 covers 9 bases. V was clipped by 0 bases and J by 4 bases; unmatched bases: 3. CDR1 is MNHEY and CDR2 is SVGAGI in the germline V gene. This CDR3 has 15 residues.

The chain's CDR3 is CAANRGLLYGYTF. CDR3 DNA: TGTGCCGCAAACAGGGGATTACTCTATGGCTACACCTTC. This chain uses TRBV30 with TRBJ1-2, with 7 bases aligning to TRBD1. The ends lost 8 bases at V and 4 bases at J; junction bases unmatched: 10. This CDR3 comprises 13 residues. CDR1 is GTSNPN, CDR2 SVGIG, per germline (reference sequence).

The rearrangement joins TRBV5-6 to TRBJ2-1; no clear D gene. V lost 1 base to trimming and J lost 9 bases, with 5 bases between them. Germline CDR1 reads SGHDT; CDR2 reads YYEEEE. This CDR3 has 11 residues. The CDR3 nucleotides read TGTGCCAGCAGCTTGAGGCGTGAGCAGTTCTTC. This encodes CASSLRREQFF.

The rearrangement links TRBV18 to TRBJ2-3; perhaps TRBD1 as D (5 bases). Deletions cut 6 bases from V and 4 bases from J, with 17 bases between. The CDR3 sequence is 15 residues long. In germline, CDR1 is KGHSH, CDR2 LQKENI. This chain's CDR3 is CASSFTGDRADTQYF. The CDR3 nucleotides are TGTGCCAGCTCGTTCACAGGAGATCGGGCAGATACGCAGTATTTT.